The 21 T cell receptor beta chains below were found in one sample sequenced in a study of PD-1 blockade in classical Hodgkin lymphoma. Exposure to brentuximab vedotin varied, and each patient had relapsed following autologous stem cell transplantation. TCRdb's table, derived via immunoSEQ multiplex PCR, lists solely in-frame clones and lacks some. The sample has about 11,000 clones, about 70% seen once. The sample here was peripheral blood mononuclear cells (PBMCs), taken at baseline. The receptor set was obtained from a human donor with classical Hodgkin lymphoma.

This clone was observed a few times. The chain couples TRBV7-9 to TRBJ1-2, with 8 bases lining up with TRBD1. This CDR3 is built from 14 residues. In germline, CDR1 is SEHNR, CDR2 FQNEAQ (reference sequence). V gave up 2 bases and J gave up 6 bases; unmatched junction bases: 5. Written as DNA, the CDR3 is TGTGCCAGCAGCTTAACTCAGGGGGCAAATGGCTACACCTTC. Its protein product is CASSLTQGANGYTF.

This chain uses TRBV13 with TRBJ2-3, with D tentatively TRBD2 (5 bases). Trimming removed 6 bases from V and 0 bases from J, with 10 bases in between. This CDR3 has 14 amino acids. Germline V gene sequence: CDR1 PRHDT, CDR2 FYEKMQ (reference sequence). CDR3 coding DNA: TGTGCCAGCAGTGCGAGCGGTAGCACAGATACGCAGTATTTT. Translation: CASSASGSTDTQYF.

This clone was detected a few times. The chain couples TRBV27 to TRBJ1-4; unclear D gene. Trimming pared 3 bases from V and 4 bases from J, leaving 6 bases between. Germline V gene lookup returns CDR1 MNHEY and CDR2 SMNVEV (reference sequence). The CDR3 has 13 residues. CDR3 amino acids: CASSFAVNEKLFF. In DNA, the CDR3 is TGTGCCAGCAGTTTCGCAGTTAATGAAAAACTGTTTTTT.

The chain joins TRBV27 to TRBJ2-7; perhaps TRBD1 as D (5 bases). Per the germline V gene, CDR1 is MNHEY and CDR2 is SMNVEV (reference sequence). CDR3 length: 15 residues. Trimming shortened V by 0 bases and J by 2 bases, and 11 bases separated the two germline ends. The CDR3 loop reads CASSLSGQGTYEQYF. DNA for the CDR3: TGTGCCAGCAGTTTATCGGGGCAGGGCACCTACGAGCAGTACTTC.

The chain employs TRBV29-1 and TRBJ1-4; no reliable D call. Trimming took off 5 bases at V and 10 bases at J, with 14 bases between the two ends. The CDR3 extends over 12 amino acids. Germline CDR1 and CDR2: SQVTM and ANQGSEA. CDR3 nucleotides: TGCAGCGTTTTACGGGAGGGTGCAAAACTGTTTTTT. Protein product: CSVLREGAKLFF. The whole variable domain, remainder taken from reference TRBV29-1 and TRBJ1-4, is SAVISQKPSRDICQRGTSLTIQCQVDSQVTMMFWYRQQPGQSLTLIATANQGSEATYESGFVIDKFPISRPNLTFSTLTVSNMSPEDSSIYLCSVLREGAKLFFGSGTQLSVL.

CDR3 loop: CASSLGRGELFF. CDR3 nucleotide sequence: TGTGCCAGCAGCTTAGGCAGGGGGGAGCTGTTTTTT. This chain connects TRBV7-2 to TRBJ2-2; no definite D call. Trimming stripped 1 base from V and 8 bases from J, with 5 bases between. The length of the CDR3 is 12 residues. Per germline, CDR1 SGHTA and CDR2 FQGNSA.

This chain joins TRBV12-5 and TRBJ2-6, with a possible D match to TRBD1 (6 bases). CDR1 is LGHNT, CDR2 FRNRAP, per germline. With 1 base removed from V and 2 bases from J, the gap between germline ends came to 9 bases. This CDR3 region has 16 residues. The CDR3 nucleotides read TGTGCTAGTGGTTTGGCCCCAGGGGCTGGGGCCAACGTCCTGACTTTC. It is translated as CASGLAPGAGANVLTF.

This clone was observed once. The chain is built from TRBV11-2 and TRBJ1-2, with a possible D match to TRBD1 (5 bases). Germline assignment: CDR1 SGHAT and CDR2 FQNNGV. The CDR3 covers 16 residues. V gave up 0 bases and J gave up 0 bases, with 11 bases separating them. The CDR3 DNA reads as TGTGCCAGCAGCTTAGAGGGGACGGGAGCTAACTATGGCTACACCTTC. Protein: CASSLEGTGANYGYTF.

This clone showed up just a few times. The chain joins TRBV12-5 to TRBJ2-7; 7 bases align to TRBD1. The CDR3 consists of 19 residues. Germline CDR1 reads LGHNT; CDR2 reads FRNRAP. J lost 4 bases, V lost 8 bases, and 26 bases had no gene match. The CDR3 nucleotides are TGTGCTAGTTTCCCAAGTACTCAGAGACAGGGCCAAAACGCGTACGAGCAGTACTTC. This translates into CASFPSTQRQGQNAYEQYF.

This chain connects TRBV19 to TRBJ1-5, with TRBD1 matching over 10 bases. The CDR3 is made up of 15 amino acids. Germline-derived CDR1 and CDR2 are LNHDA and SQIVND (reference sequence). The V segment lost 7 bases and the J segment 6 bases; nucleotides outside the gene matches: 9. CDR3 in DNA: TGTGCCAGTACTACCGGGACAGGGGCCCGTCAGCCCCAGCATTTT. Translation: CASTTGTGARQPQHF.

This clone has just a few counts. This chain uses TRBV5-6 with TRBJ2-2, with 11 positions matching TRBD2. The CDR3 totals 14 residues. Germline V CDR1 and CDR2: SGHDT, YYEEEE. Trimming removed 0 bases from V and 13 bases from J; junction bases left unmatched: 5. CDR3 DNA sequence: TGTGCCAGCAGCTTGGGACTAGCGGGGAGGAGGCTGTTTTTT. Translated: CASSLGLAGRRLFF.

This clone appeared a few times. This rearrangement joins TRBV28 to TRBJ2-7; 8 bases are a match to TRBD1. The CDR3 sequence is 14 residues long. Germline lookup yields CDR1 MDHEN and CDR2 SYDVKM. V lost 3 bases and J lost 0; bases outside the gene matches: 1. In DNA, the CDR3 is TGTGCCAGCAGTTTTACAGGGGGCTCCTACGAGCAGTACTTC. Its protein product is CASSFTGGSYEQYF.

In its sample, this clone was seen a few times. The chain couples TRBV7-2 to TRBJ2-4; 13 bases agree with TRBD2. Trimming took 2 bases from V and 7 from J; bases not matched to a gene: 11. The CDR3 is made up of 18 amino acids. CDR1 and CDR2 (germline): SGHTA, FQGNSA. The CDR3 DNA follows: TGTGCCAGCAGCTTAACACTAGCGGGAGGGCCGGTAGAGAACATTCAGTACTTC. Its protein product is CASSLTLAGGPVENIQYF.

The chain carries TRBV5-8 and TRBJ2-7, with D possibly matching TRBD1 (6 bases). The CDR3 sequence is 11 residues long. From germline, CDR1 is SGHTS and CDR2 YDEGEE. V lost 0 bases and J 9 bases, leaving 7 bases between the germline ends. The CDR3 DNA reads as TGTGCCAGCAGCTTGGGACAGGTGCAGTACTTC. This sequence encodes CASSLGQVQYF.

The chain carries TRBV7-9 and TRBJ1-1, with D uncertain. Between the trimmed V and J ends, which lost 1 base and 4 bases, there was a span of 7 bases. The germline gives CDR1 SEHNR, CDR2 FQNEAQ (reference sequence). The length of the CDR3 is 13 residues. CDR3: CASSLEAATEAFF. CDR3 coding DNA: TGTGCCAGCAGCTTAGAGGCCGCCACTGAAGCTTTCTTT.

The gene calls are TRBV19 and TRBJ2-7; 7 bases line up with TRBD2. V lost 1 base, J lost 6 bases, and 6 bases stayed unmatched. This CDR3 is built from 14 residues. Germline V gene sequence: CDR1 LNHDA, CDR2 SQIVND (reference sequence). CDR3 bases: TGTGCCAGTAGTATAGGCCTAGCGGCTGGCGAGCAGTACTTC. This sequence encodes CASSIGLAAGEQYF. The full variable domain, rest sourced from reference TRBV19 and TRBJ2-7, is DGGITQSPKYLFRKEGQNVTLSCEQNLNHDAMYWYRQDPGQGLRLIYYSQIVNDFQKGDIAEGYSVSREKKESFPLTVTSAQKNPTAFYLCASSIGLAAGEQYFGPGTRLTVT.

The V gene is TRBV19, the J gene TRBJ1-1; maybe TRBD1 (6 bases). Germline-derived CDR1 and CDR2 are LNHDA and SQIVND (reference sequence). V lost 3 bases to trimming and J lost 4 bases, with 18 bases between them. The CDR3 covers 16 residues. CDR3 DNA: TGTGCCAGTAGTATGATTCGGGGGCAGCTCGGCACTGAAGCTTTCTTT. It translates to CASSMIRGQLGTEAFF.

This rearrangement joins TRBV7-6 to TRBJ2-7, with D possibly matching TRBD2 (5 bases). CDR1 is SGHVS, CDR2 FNYEAQ, per germline. V was clipped by 2 bases and J by 2 bases, with 13 bases between them. CDR3 length equals 15 residues. CDR3 sequence reads: CASSLTSGLTYEQYF. DNA for the CDR3: TGTGCCAGCAGCTTAACCAGCGGACTGACCTACGAGCAGTACTTC.

This clone turned up a few times. CDR3 sequence reads: CASSYGLAGDNEQFF. In DNA form, the CDR3 reads TGTGCCAGCAGTTACGGTCTAGCGGGAGACAATGAGCAGTTCTTC. V and J are TRBV6-5 and TRBJ2-1, with 10 bases identical to TRBD2. This CDR3 contains 15 residues. Trimming at V came to 2 bases and at J to 5 bases, leaving 3 bases not matched to a gene. Germline-derived CDR1 and CDR2 are MNHEY and SVGAGI.

This clone is deemed medium-sized. V gene TRBV28 combines with J gene TRBJ1-2; D unresolved. This CDR3 is 13 amino acids long. Trimming left V 2 bases short and J 4 bases short, with 8 bases between. CDR1 is MDHEN, CDR2 SYDVKM, per germline. Here the CDR3 reads CASSLMGRYGYTF. The CDR3 coding sequence is TGTGCCAGCAGTTTAATGGGTCGCTATGGCTACACCTTC.

This chain uses TRBV15 with TRBJ1-3; 10 nucleotides match TRBD1. This CDR3 comprises 18 residues. V lost 5 bases, J lost 0 bases, and 10 bases stayed unmatched. Per germline, CDR1 LNHNV and CDR2 YYDKDF (reference sequence). CDR3 amino acids: CATSGGQGVSRSGNTIYF. The CDR3 nucleotides read TGTGCCACCAGCGGAGGACAGGGGGTGTCCCGCTCTGGAAACACCATATATTTT.